The rows below give T cell receptor beta chains drawn from one sample of a study of cytomegalovirus exposure and HLA in healthy donors. TCRdb's copy holds only in-frame clones and misses some; the assay was immunoSEQ multiplex PCR. The repertoire includes around 99,000 clones, roughly 80% of them detected once, and under 8% sits in the top ten. Material: PBMCs. Source of these receptors: a man aged 50 or older in good health and CMV-seropositive. Both conserved end residues are part of each CDR3. The order of the fields is clone size, D gene, J gene, V gene, CDR3 DNA, CDR3 protein. The D gene is left open where the match is weak. Expanded clones are given a class, and other clones once, few, many or no size at all.

NA | NA | TRBJ1-3 | TRBV27 | TGTGCCAGCAGTTTTCCCCGGGGGGCCAGCTCTGGAAACACCATATATTTT | CASSFPRGASSGNTIYF
NA | TRBD2 | TRBJ2-2 | TRBV15 | TGTGCCACCAGCAGACCCCTCCACGGTAGGAGACTAGCAGTCACCGGGGAGCTGTTTTTT | CATSRPLHGRRLAVTGELFF
NA | NA | TRBJ2-3 | TRBV7-9 | TGTGCCAGCAGCCCGCGGGGTCCCGATACGCAGTATTTT | CASSPRGPDTQYF
NA | NA | TRBJ1-2 | TRBV6-1 | TGTGCCAGCAGTGAAGGGGGTGGGGGCAAGCGATATGGCTACCCCTTC | CASSEGGGGKRYGYPF
NA | TRBD1 | TRBJ1-2 | TRBV11-2 | TGTGCCAGCAGCTCCCCAGACAGGGTGAACGGCTACACCTTC | CASSSPDRVNGYTF
NA | NA | TRBJ2-7 | TRBV2 | TGTGCCAGCACGGTCTACGAGCAGTACTTC | CASTVYEQYF
once | TRBD2 | TRBJ2-1 | TRBV10-3 | TGTGCCACGGGAGGCACTAGCGGCTCCTACAATGAGCAGTTCTTC | CATGGTSGSYNEQFF
NA | TRBD1 | TRBJ2-7 | TRBV30 | TGTGCCTGGACCGGGACAGGGGCCTACGAGCAGTACTTC | CAWTGTGAYEQYF
NA | NA | TRBJ2-5 | TRBV7-3 | TGTGCCACCCCGGGTAAGGAGGACCAAGAGACCCAGTACTTC | CATPGKEDQETQYF
NA | TRBD1 | TRBJ1-5 | TRBV15 | TGTGCCACCAGCAGAGTCCCGGGACAGGGGACGGAGAATCAGCCCCAGCATTTT | CATSRVPGQGTENQPQHF
few | NA | TRBJ2-7 | TRBV30 | TGTGCCTGGAGTCAACAGGGAGGGGGGTACGAGCAGTACTTC | CAWSQQGGGYEQYF
NA | NA | TRBJ2-3 | TRBV5-1 | TGCGCCAGCAGCTTGGAGGGGAGCACAGATACGCAGTATTTT | CASSLEGSTDTQYF
NA | TRBD2 | TRBJ2-1 | TRBV2 | TGTGCCAGCAGGCGACTAGCAGATGAGCAGTTCTTC | CASRRLADEQFF
NA | NA | TRBJ1-5 | TRBV18 | TGTGCCAGCTCACCAACGATGGCTATGGGGGCAGGGGAGCCCCAGCATTTT | CASSPTMAMGAGEPQHF
NA | NA | TRBJ1-3 | TRBV6-5 | TGTGCCAGCAGCCGACCAGGTACTGGAAACACCATATATTTT | CASSRPGTGNTIYF
once | TRBD1 | TRBJ2-1 | TRBV9 | TGTGCCAGCAGCGGAGAACTCGGGACAGACCCCTACAATGAGCAGTTCTTC | CASSGELGTDPYNEQFF